The entry that follows covers one T cell receptor beta chain sequence. These data come from a study of Ad26.COV2.S vaccination and SARS-CoV-2 variants. As to treatment: around 19 received Ad26.COV2.S at low or high dose, single or two shots; 5 received placebo; per-sample allocation not given. Sampling was done on day 63 after the first vaccine or placebo injection. Produced via immunoSEQ multiplex PCR; TCRdb's table is partial and in-frame only. The data show 350,000 to 450,000 clones, roughly 87% seen once. The sample was peripheral blood, taken in a trial of Ad26.COV2.S vaccine versus placebo. The receptor comes from a person aged 18-65 years who received the Ad26.COV2.S COVID-19 vaccine or a placebo.

The CDR3 DNA is TGCGCCAGCAGCCAAGATGGGGGACGGGGGGGCCTCACAGATACGCAGTATTTT. This gives the protein CASSQDGGRGGLTDTQYF. The chain joins TRBV4-3 to TRBJ2-3, with 8 bases matching TRBD2. CDR1 is LGHNA, CDR2 YSLEER, per germline. J was trimmed by 2 bases and V by 0 bases; bases with no gene match: 10. The CDR3 sequence is 18 residues long.